A single sample gave rise to the 13 T cell receptor beta chains below, sequenced in a study of OX40 agonist ivuxolimab in advanced cancers. Some clones are missing from TCRdb's copy, which holds only in-frame ones; the method was immunoSEQ multiplex PCR. In the table there are 100,000 or so clones, 91% of which are singletons. The specimen comprised CD4+ or CD8+ T cells sorted from blood, sampled in a trial of the OX40 agonist ivuxolimab. The receptor set was obtained from an adult with an advanced solid tumor such as melanoma, head and neck, liver or kidney cancer.

This clone was counted between two and nine times. The J gene is TRBJ2-5, the V gene TRBV6-1; 10 bases map to TRBD1. V shed 6 bases, J shed 4 bases, and the junction held 8 bases outside the gene matches. The CDR3 length is 15 residues. CDR1 and CDR2 (germline): MNHNS, SASEGT. Here the CDR3 reads CASSPRRDRGETQYF. CDR3 DNA: TGTGCCAGCAGCCCCAGGAGGGACAGGGGAGAGACCCAGTACTTC.

This chain connects TRBV5-5 to TRBJ2-7; no clear D gene. The ends were cut back, 0 bases at V and 2 bases at J, with 6 bases in the middle. This CDR3 has 13 residues. Germline V gene sequence: CDR1 SGHKS, CDR2 YYEKEE (reference sequence). CDR3 sequence: CASSLASTYEQYF. As DNA, the CDR3 is TGTGCCAGCAGCTTGGCGAGTACCTACGAGCAGTACTTC.

The chain uses TRBV7-9 and TRBJ2-5; D is unclear. V shed 1 base and J shed 1 base, with 7 bases lying between them. CDR3 length: 14 residues. The germline V gene encodes CDR1 SEHNR and CDR2 FQNEAQ (reference sequence). CDR3 region: CASSLERSQETQYF. The CDR3 coding sequence is TGTGCCAGCAGCTTAGAAAGGAGCCAAGAGACCCAGTACTTC.

The chain carries TRBV5-8 and TRBJ1-2; D perhaps matches TRBD1 (5 bases). Germline assignment: CDR1 SGHTS and CDR2 YDEGEE. Trimming shortened V by 6 bases and J by 5 bases, and 14 bases separated the two germline ends. There are 13 residues in the CDR3. The CDR3 bases are TGTGCCAGCAACCTCGACAGTGTTTATGGCTACACCTTC. Its protein is CASNLDSVYGYTF.

This chain uses TRBV5-1 with TRBJ2-7, with 10 bases identical to TRBD1. Germline CDR1 is SGHRS and CDR2 is YFSETQ. Trimming cost V 3 bases and J 2 bases; bases outside gene matches: 11. CDR3 length: 17 residues. CDR3 region: CASSSLRQGQGPYEQYF. In nucleotides, the CDR3 is TGCGCCAGCAGCTCCCTTCGTCAGGGACAGGGGCCCTACGAGCAGTACTTC.

The chain is built from TRBV4-2 and TRBJ1-2; no clear D. Between the trimmed V and J ends, which lost 0 bases and 6 bases, there was a span of 11 bases. The CDR3 covers 14 residues. CDR1 and CDR2 from the germline V gene are LGHNA and YNFKEQ. CDR3 amino acids: CASSQEGGRHGYTF. CDR3 in DNA: TGTGCCAGCAGCCAAGAAGGAGGTCGGCATGGCTACACCTTC.

V usage is TRBV7-9 and J usage is TRBJ1-3, with 9 bases that match TRBD1. The trim removed 6 bases at V and 1 base at J, leaving 1 base unmatched. Germline V gene sequence: CDR1 SEHNR, CDR2 FQNEAQ (reference sequence). The CDR3 runs 14 residues. As DNA, the CDR3 is TGTGCCAGCAGGACAGGGGGATCTGGAAACACCATATATTTT. This translates into CASRTGGSGNTIYF. Complete variable domain (other parts from reference TRBV7-9 and TRBJ1-3): DTGVSQNPRHKITKRGQNVTFRCDPISEHNRLYWYRQTLGQGPEFLTYFQNEAQLEKSRLLSDRFSAERPKGSFSTLEIQRTEQGDSAMYLCASRTGGSGNTIYFGEGSWLTVV.

The rearrangement links TRBV27 to TRBJ2-6; D not resolved. CDR1 and CDR2 from the germline V gene are MNHEY and SMNVEV (reference sequence). The V end was cut by 10 bases, the J end by 0 bases, with 4 bases between. This CDR3 is 12 amino acids long. CDR3 sequence reads: CANSSGANVLTF. The CDR3 DNA reads TGTGCCAATAGCTCTGGGGCCAACGTCCTGACTTTC.

The V and J genes are TRBV5-4 and TRBJ2-3; D is unclear. Germline V gene sequence: CDR1 SGHNT, CDR2 YYREEE (reference sequence). There are 14 residues in the CDR3. V dropped 1 base and J dropped 6 bases, with 12 bases sitting between them. The CDR3 nucleotides are TGTGCCAGCAGCTTGTTCTTCTCGAGGGATACGCAGTATTTT. Protein: CASSLFFSRDTQYF.

As concerns this clone: Distinct nucleotide sequences in the sample also encode this CDR3. The chain links TRBV25-1 to TRBJ1-5; maybe TRBD1 (5 bases). This CDR3 has 13 amino acids. V lost 3 bases, J lost 4 bases, and 7 bases lay in between. Germline CDR1 is MGHDK and CDR2 is SYGVNS. The chain's CDR3 is CASSDRENQPQHF. The CDR3 nucleotides are TGTGCCAGCAGTGACAGGGAGAATCAGCCCCAGCATTTT.

The rearrangement links TRBV7-2 to TRBJ1-1; 9 bases map to TRBD1. The CDR3 has 14 residues. CDR1 SGHTA and CDR2 FQGNSA come from the germline V gene. V lost 3 bases to trimming and J lost 3 bases; unmatched junction nucleotides: 2. The CDR3 nucleotides read TGTGCCAGCAGCTTCCGGGACAGGGACACTGAAGCTTTCTTT. Its translation: CASSFRDRDTEAFF.

This sequence joins TRBV9 and TRBJ2-1; no reliable D call. Looked up from germline, CDR1 is SGDLS and CDR2 is YYNGEE. Trimming removed 3 bases from V and 5 bases from J, with 12 bases in between. The CDR3 length is 14 residues. Here the CDR3 DNA reads TGTGCCAGCAGCGGAGGTCAGAGGAACAATGAGCAGTTCTTC. Protein: CASSGGQRNNEQFF.

This chain joins TRBV5-1 and TRBJ2-7; 10 bases fit TRBD2. V was pared by 4 bases and J by 5 bases, with 9 bases of the junction left unmatched. Germline V CDR1 and CDR2: SGHRS, YFSETQ. This CDR3 spans 15 amino acids. Written as DNA, the CDR3 is TGCGCCAGCAGCCCGCTCACAGCGGGAGGGAACGAGCAGTACTTC. Translating gives CASSPLTAGGNEQYF.